A single sample is the source of the 9 T cell receptor beta chains below, sequenced in a study of OX40 agonist ivuxolimab in advanced cancers. The protocol was immunoSEQ multiplex PCR, while the TCRdb copy is restricted to in-frame clones and leaves out a portion. The sample lists approximately 70,000 clones, 86% occurring once. Sample: CD4+ or CD8+ T cells sorted from blood, taken in a trial of the OX40 agonist ivuxolimab. Receptors were obtained from an adult with an advanced solid tumor such as melanoma, head and neck, liver or kidney cancer.

This clone was found once. The genes are TRBV5-1 and TRBJ1-2; TRBD1 matches 7 bases. This CDR3 has 15 residues. Germline trimming cut 0 bases from V and 3 bases from J; bases unmatched to any gene: 5. CDR1 SGHRS and CDR2 YFSETQ come from the germline V gene. CDR3 nucleotide sequence: TGCGCCAGCAGCTTGGACAGGGGATTCGACTATGGCTACACCTTC. Residues: CASSLDRGFDYGYTF.

The V call is TRBV29-1, the J call TRBJ1-2; 7 bases are a match to TRBD1. Trimming at V came to 0 bases and at J to 7 bases, leaving 11 bases not matched to a gene. In germline, CDR1 is SQVTM, CDR2 ANQGSEA. The CDR3 consists of 15 residues. The CDR3 sequence: CSVEESRDSYAGYTF. Here the CDR3 DNA reads TGCAGCGTTGAAGAATCCCGGGACAGTTATGCTGGCTACACCTTC.

Remarks on this clone: The junction departs from the called germline gene at one end, perhaps through a read error. The chain is built from TRBV6-1 and TRBJ1-1; 7 nucleotides line up with TRBD1. The CDR3 totals 16 residues. Germline V gives CDR1 MNHNS, CDR2 SASEGT. CDR3: CAISERGRNMNTEAFF. The CDR3 DNA reads as TGTGCCATCAGTGAGAGGGGGCGTAACATGAACACTGAAGCTTTCTTT.

This clone was counted between two and nine times. The chain is built from TRBV29-1 and TRBJ2-2; 10 bases fit TRBD1. V gave up 0 bases and J gave up 5 bases; unmatched junction bases: 6. Germline CDR1 is SQVTM and CDR2 is ANQGSEA. This CDR3 has 16 amino acids. For the CDR3, the DNA is TGCAGCGTTGAAGATTCCTGGACAGGGGGAACCGGGGAGCTGTTTTTT. This translates into CSVEDSWTGGTGELFF.

The CDR3 DNA sequence: TGTGCCAGCTCCCCCGAGGGGGCGAACTATGGCTACACCTTC. Translated, it gives CASSPEGANYGYTF. The chain joins TRBV18 to TRBJ1-2; 7 nucleotides match TRBD1. CDR3 length equals 14 residues. The germline V gene encodes CDR1 KGHSH and CDR2 LQKENI. Trimming took 6 bases from V and 2 from J; bases not matched to a gene: 6. Combining the CDR3 with reference TRBV18 and TRBJ1-2 gives the whole variable domain NAGVMQNPRHLVRRRGQEARLRCSPMKGHSHVYWYRQLPEEGLKFMVYLQKENIIDESGMPKERFSAEFPKEGPSILRIQQVVRGDSAAYFCASSPEGANYGYTFGSGTRLTVV.

The chain combines TRBV14 with TRBJ1-1; D is unresolved. The germline gives CDR1 SGHDN, CDR2 FVKESK. This CDR3 is 13 amino acids long. The V end lost 4 bases, the J end lost 5 bases, and 11 bases lay between the germline ends. This CDR3 reads CASSPRLETEAFF. DNA for the CDR3: TGTGCCAGCAGCCCCAGACTTGAGACTGAAGCTTTCTTT.

V and J are TRBV10-3 and TRBJ1-5; 9 bases align to TRBD1. The CDR3 runs to 14 residues. Germline CDR1 and CDR2: ENHRY and SYGVKD. V was clipped by 6 bases and J by 4 bases; unmatched bases: 4. DNA of the CDR3: TGTGCCATCAGCCAGGACAGGGGAAATCAGCCCCAGCATTTT. It yields the protein CAISQDRGNQPQHF.

The chain links TRBV4-2 to TRBJ2-5; TRBD2 matches 7 bases. The V gene's germline CDR1 is LGHNA and CDR2 YNFKEQ. With 5 bases clipped from V and 2 bases from J, the junction kept 14 bases outside the gene matches. The CDR3 has 17 amino acids. The CDR3 region is CASSTSGGRGVQETQYF. The CDR3 DNA is TGTGCCAGCAGCACATCGGGGGGACGGGGGGTTCAAGAGACCCAGTACTTC.

This clone has only a few counts. This chain links TRBV29-1 with TRBJ1-1; D possibly corresponds to TRBD1 (6 bases). This CDR3 has 11 amino acids. Trimming removed 4 bases at V and 11 bases at J, with 14 bases between. Germline V gives CDR1 SQVTM, CDR2 ANQGSEA. This chain's CDR3 is CSVVQGRRAFF. CDR3 DNA sequence: TGCAGCGTTGTACAGGGACGGCGGGCTTTCTTT.